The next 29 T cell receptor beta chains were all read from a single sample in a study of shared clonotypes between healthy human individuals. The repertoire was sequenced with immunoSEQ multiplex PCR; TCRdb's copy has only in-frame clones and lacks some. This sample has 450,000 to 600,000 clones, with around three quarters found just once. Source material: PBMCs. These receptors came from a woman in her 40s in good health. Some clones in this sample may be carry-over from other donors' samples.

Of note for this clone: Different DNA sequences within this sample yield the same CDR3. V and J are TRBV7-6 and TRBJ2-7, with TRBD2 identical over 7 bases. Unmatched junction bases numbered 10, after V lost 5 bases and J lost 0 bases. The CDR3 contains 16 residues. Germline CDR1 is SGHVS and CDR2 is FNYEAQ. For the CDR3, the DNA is TGTGCCAGCAGCCGAGAACCAGCGGGGTTCTCCTACGAGCAGTACTTC. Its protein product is CASSREPAGFSYEQYF.

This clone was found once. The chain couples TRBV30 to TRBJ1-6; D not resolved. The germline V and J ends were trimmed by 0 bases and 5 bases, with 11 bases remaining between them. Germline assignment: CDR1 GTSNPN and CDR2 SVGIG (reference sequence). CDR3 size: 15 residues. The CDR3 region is CAWSVLGRNNSPLHF. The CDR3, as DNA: TGTGCCTGGAGTGTCTTAGGCCGCAATAATTCACCCCTCCACTTT. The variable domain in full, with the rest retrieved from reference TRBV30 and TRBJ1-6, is SQTIHQWPATLVQPVGSPLSLECTVEGTSNPNLYWYRQAAGRGLQLLFYSVGIGQISSEVPQNLSASRPQDRQFILSSKKLLLSDSGFYLCAWSVLGRNNSPLHFGNGTRLTVT.

The chain's CDR3 is CSAKRTGSYEQYF. CDR3 coding DNA: TGCAGCGCCAAGAGAACAGGGTCCTACGAGCAGTACTTC. This chain uses TRBV29-1 with TRBJ2-7; possibly TRBD1 for D (6 bases). The germline V and J ends were trimmed by 7 bases and 1 base, with 14 bases remaining between them. CDR1 is SQVTM and CDR2 is ANQGSEA in the germline V gene. The CDR3 totals 13 residues.

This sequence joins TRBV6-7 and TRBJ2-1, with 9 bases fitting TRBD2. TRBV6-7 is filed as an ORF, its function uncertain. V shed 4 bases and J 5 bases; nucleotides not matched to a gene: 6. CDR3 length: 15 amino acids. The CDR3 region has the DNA TGTGCCAGCAGTTTAGCGGGAGCAGGGGACAATGAGCAGTTCTTC. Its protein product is CASSLAGAGDNEQFF.

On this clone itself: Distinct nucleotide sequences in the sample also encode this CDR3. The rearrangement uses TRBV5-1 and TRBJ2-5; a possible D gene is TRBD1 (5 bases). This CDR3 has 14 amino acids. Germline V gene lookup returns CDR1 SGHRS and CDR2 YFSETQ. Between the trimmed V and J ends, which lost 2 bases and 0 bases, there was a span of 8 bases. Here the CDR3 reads CASSLTGNQETQYF. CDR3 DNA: TGCGCCAGCAGCTTAACAGGAAACCAAGAGACCCAGTACTTC.

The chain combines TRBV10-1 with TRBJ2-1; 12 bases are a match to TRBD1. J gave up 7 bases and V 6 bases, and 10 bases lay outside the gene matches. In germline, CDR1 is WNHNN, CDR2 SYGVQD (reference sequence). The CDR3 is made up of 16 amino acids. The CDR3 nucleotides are TGCGCCAGCAGGGTCGAGGGACAGGGGGCGGATAATGAGCAGTTCTTC. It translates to CASRVEGQGADNEQFF.

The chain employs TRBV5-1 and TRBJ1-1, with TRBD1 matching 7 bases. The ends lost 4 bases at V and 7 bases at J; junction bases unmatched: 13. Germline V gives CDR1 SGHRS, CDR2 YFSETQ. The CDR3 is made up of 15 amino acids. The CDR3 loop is CASSHESGTAIEAFF. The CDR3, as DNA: TGCGCCAGCAGCCACGAATCCGGGACAGCTATTGAAGCTTTCTTT.

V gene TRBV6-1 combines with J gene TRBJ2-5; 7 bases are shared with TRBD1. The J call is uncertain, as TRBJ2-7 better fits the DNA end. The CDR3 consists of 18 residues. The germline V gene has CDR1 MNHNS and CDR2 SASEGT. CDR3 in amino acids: CASSEVSGQRPADYEQYF. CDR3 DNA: TGTGCCAGCAGTGAAGTGTCGGGACAGCGGCCCGCGGACTACGAGCAGTACTTC.

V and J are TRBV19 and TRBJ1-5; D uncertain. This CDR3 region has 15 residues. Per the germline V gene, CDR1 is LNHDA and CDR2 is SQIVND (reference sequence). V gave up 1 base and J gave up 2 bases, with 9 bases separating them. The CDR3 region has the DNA TGTGCCAGTAGTATAGGTCCTGGCGGCAATCAGCCCCAGCATTTT. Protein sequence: CASSIGPGGNQPQHF.

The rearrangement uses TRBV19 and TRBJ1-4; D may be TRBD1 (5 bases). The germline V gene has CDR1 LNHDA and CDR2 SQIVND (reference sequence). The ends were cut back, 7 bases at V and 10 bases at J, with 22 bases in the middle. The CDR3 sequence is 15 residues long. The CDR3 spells CASTLGVQGAAKLFF. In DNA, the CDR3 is TGTGCCAGTACCCTGGGGGTTCAGGGTGCCGCAAAACTGTTTTTT.

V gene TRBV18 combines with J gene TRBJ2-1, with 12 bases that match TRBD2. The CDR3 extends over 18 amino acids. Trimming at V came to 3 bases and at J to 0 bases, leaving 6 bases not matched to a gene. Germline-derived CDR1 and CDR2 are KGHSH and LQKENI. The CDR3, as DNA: TGTGCCAGCTCACCCGGGACTAGCGGGCTCAGCTCCTACAATGAGCAGTTCTTC. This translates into CASSPGTSGLSSYNEQFF. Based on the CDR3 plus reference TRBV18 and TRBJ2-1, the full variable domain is NAGVMQNPRHLVRRRGQEARLRCSPMKGHSHVYWYRQLPEEGLKFMVYLQKENIIDESGMPKERFSAEFPKEGPSILRIQQVVRGDSAAYFCASSPGTSGLSSYNEQFFGPGTRLTVL.

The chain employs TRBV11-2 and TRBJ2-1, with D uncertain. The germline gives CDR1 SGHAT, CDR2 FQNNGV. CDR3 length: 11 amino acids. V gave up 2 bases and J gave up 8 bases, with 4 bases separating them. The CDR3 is CASSLMYEQFF. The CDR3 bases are TGTGCCAGCAGCTTAATGTATGAGCAGTTCTTC.

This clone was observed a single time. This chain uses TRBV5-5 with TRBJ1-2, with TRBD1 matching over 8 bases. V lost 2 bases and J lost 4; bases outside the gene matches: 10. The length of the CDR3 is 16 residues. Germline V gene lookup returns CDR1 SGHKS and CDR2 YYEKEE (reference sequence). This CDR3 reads CASSLGPGQVRYGYTF. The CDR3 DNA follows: TGTGCCAGCAGCTTAGGTCCGGGACAGGTACGCTATGGCTACACCTTC.

The chain's CDR3 is CSVEQGAEAFF. CDR3 nucleotide sequence: TGCAGCGTCGAACAAGGCGCTGAAGCTTTCTTT. The V call is TRBV29-1, the J call TRBJ1-1; D is unclear. The V gene's germline CDR1 is SQVTM and CDR2 ANQGSEA. The CDR3 runs 11 residues. Trimming took 6 bases from V and 6 from J, leaving 11 bases between them.

The CDR3 coding sequence is TGTGCCAGCTCACCGGGACAGGGGAGTTTTGGATTTTACACCTTC. Its translation is CASSPGQGSFGFYTF. This sequence joins TRBV18 and TRBJ1-2; TRBD1 aligns across 10 bases. This CDR3 has 15 residues. The V and J ends lost 3 bases and 11 bases, in that order; junction bases with no gene match: 12. Per germline, CDR1 KGHSH and CDR2 LQKENI.

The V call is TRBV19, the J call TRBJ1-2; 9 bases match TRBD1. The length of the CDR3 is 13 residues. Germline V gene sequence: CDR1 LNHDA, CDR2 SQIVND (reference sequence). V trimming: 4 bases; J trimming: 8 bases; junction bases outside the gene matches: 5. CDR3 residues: CASSTRTGAGYTF. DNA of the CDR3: TGTGCCAGTAGTACCAGGACAGGGGCGGGCTACACCTTC.

The CDR3 coding sequence is TGTGCCAGCAGCTGGAGGACAGGGGAAGAGGGTGAGCAGTTCTTC. Translating gives CASSWRTGEEGEQFF. The chain links TRBV5-4 to TRBJ2-1, with TRBD1 matching 9 bases. Trimming cost V 3 bases and J 9 bases; bases outside gene matches: 10. The V gene's germline CDR1 is SGHNT and CDR2 YYREEE (reference sequence). This CDR3 is 15 amino acids long. The full variable domain, its missing parts supplied by reference TRBV5-4 and TRBJ2-1, is ETGVTQSPTHLIKTRGQQVTLRCSSQSGHNTVSWYQQALGQGPQFIFQYYREEENGRGNFPPRFSGLQFPNYSSELNVNALELDDSALYLCASSWRTGEEGEQFFGPGTRLTVL.

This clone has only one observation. The CDR3 protein is CSARTGGRQPQHF. Here the CDR3 DNA reads TGCAGCGCCCGGACAGGGGGCCGGCAGCCCCAGCATTTT. The V and J genes are TRBV29-1 and TRBJ1-5, with TRBD1 identical over 11 bases. The CDR3 spans 13 residues. Germline V CDR1 and CDR2: SQVTM, ANQGSEA. The ends lost 7 bases at V and 7 bases at J; junction bases unmatched: 6.

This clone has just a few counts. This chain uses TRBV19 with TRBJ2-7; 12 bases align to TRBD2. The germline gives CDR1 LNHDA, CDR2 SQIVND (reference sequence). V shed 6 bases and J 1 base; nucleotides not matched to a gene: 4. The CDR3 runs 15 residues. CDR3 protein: CASSPSGRASYEQYF. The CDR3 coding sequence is TGTGCCAGTAGCCCTAGCGGGAGGGCGTCCTACGAGCAGTACTTC.

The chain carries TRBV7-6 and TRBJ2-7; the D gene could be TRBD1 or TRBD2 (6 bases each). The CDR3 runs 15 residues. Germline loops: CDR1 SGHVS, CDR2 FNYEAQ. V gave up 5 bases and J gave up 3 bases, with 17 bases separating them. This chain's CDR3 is CASSPKGGQDYEQYF. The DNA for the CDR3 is TGTGCCAGCAGCCCAAAGGGGGGACAAGACTACGAGCAGTACTTC.

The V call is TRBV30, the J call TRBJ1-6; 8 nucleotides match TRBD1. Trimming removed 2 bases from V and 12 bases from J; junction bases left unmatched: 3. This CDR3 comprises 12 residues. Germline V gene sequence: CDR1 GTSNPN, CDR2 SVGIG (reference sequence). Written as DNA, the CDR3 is TGTGCCTGGAGTCCCGGGACAGGACCCCTCCACTTT. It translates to CAWSPGTGPLHF. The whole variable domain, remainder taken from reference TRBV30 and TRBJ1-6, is SQTIHQWPATLVQPVGSPLSLECTVEGTSNPNLYWYRQAAGRGLQLLFYSVGIGQISSEVPQNLSASRPQDRQFILSSKKLLLSDSGFYLCAWSPGTGPLHFGNGTRLTVT.

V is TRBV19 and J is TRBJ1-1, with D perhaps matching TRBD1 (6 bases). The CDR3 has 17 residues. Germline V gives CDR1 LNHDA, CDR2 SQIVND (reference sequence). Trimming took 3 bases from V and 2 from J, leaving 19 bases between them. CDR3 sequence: CASSIDGPGTINTEAFF. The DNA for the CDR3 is TGTGCCAGTAGTATTGATGGCCCCGGGACAATCAACACTGAAGCTTTCTTT.

The CDR3 nucleotides read TGTGCCAGCAGACTAGCGGGAGGCACAGATACGCAGTATTTT. This translates into CASRLAGGTDTQYF. V usage is TRBV27 and J usage is TRBJ2-3, with 11 bases that match TRBD2. CDR3 length: 14 amino acids. Germline assignment: CDR1 MNHEY and CDR2 SMNVEV (reference sequence). With 6 bases clipped from V and 1 base from J, the junction kept 0 bases outside the gene matches.

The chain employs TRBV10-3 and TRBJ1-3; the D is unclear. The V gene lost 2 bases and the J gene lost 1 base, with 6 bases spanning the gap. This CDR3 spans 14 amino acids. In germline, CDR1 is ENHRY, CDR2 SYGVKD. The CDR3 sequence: CAISETGSGNTIYF. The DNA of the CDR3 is TGTGCCATCAGTGAGACGGGGTCTGGAAACACCATATATTTT.

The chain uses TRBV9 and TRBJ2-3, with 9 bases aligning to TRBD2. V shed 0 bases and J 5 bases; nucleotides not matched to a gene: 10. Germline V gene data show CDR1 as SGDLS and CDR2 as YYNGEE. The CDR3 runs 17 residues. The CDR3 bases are TGTGCCAGCAGCGTAGGGGGTTTAGCGGGAGTAGGAGATACGCAGTATTTT. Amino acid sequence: CASSVGGLAGVGDTQYF. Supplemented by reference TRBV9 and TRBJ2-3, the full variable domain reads DSGVTQTPKHLITATGQRVTLRCSPRSGDLSVYWYQQSLDQGLQFLIQYYNGEERAKGNILERFSAQQFPDLHSELNLSSLELGDSALYFCASSVGGLAGVGDTQYFGPGTRLTVL.

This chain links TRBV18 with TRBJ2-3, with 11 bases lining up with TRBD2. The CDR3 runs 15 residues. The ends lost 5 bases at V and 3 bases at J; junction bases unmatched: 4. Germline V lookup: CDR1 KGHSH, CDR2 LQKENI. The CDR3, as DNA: TGTGCCAGCTCAGCAAGGACTAGCGGGACAGATACGCAGTATTTT. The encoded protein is CASSARTSGTDTQYF.

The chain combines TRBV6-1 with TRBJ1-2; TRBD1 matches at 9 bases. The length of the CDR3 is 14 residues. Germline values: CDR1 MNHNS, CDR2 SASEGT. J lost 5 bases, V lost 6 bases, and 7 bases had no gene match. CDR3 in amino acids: CASRSTGGVYGYTF. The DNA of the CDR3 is TGTGCCAGCAGGTCTACAGGGGGCGTGTATGGCTACACCTTC.

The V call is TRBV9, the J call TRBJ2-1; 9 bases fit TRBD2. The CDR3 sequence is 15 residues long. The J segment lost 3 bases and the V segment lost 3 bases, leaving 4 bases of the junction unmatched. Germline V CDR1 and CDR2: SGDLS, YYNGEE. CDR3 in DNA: TGTGCCAGCAGCGACAGCGGGGGGATCTACAATGAGCAGTTCTTC. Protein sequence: CASSDSGGIYNEQFF.

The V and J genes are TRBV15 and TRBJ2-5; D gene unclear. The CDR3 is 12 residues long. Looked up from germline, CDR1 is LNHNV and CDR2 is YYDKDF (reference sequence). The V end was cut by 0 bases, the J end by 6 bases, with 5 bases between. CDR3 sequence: CATSRDRQTQYF. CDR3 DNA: TGTGCCACCAGCAGAGACAGGCAGACCCAGTACTTC.